This record covers a single T cell receptor beta chain. The antigen remains undetermined. Germline V CDR1 and CDR2: SGHRS, YFSETQ. The CDR3 consists of 16 residues. Trimming took off 0 bases at V and 3 bases at J, with 13 bases between the two ends. This entry is derived from a study of T cells after yellow fever vaccination. MiXCR, run by TCRdb on the 5' RACE reads, gives a single entry per CDR3 protein. The sample contains 400,000 or so distinct CDR3 sequences, 18% of which appear only once. The study, taken as a whole, reports: Weaker in magnitude, the secondary response showed a faster peak on day 5 versus 15.

The chain employs TRBV5-1 and TRBJ2-1; D gene unclear. The source of this sequence is a young man who received the YFV17D yellow fever vaccine. This specimen was PBMCs, taken before the yellow fever booster vaccination. CDR3 sequence reads: CASSLARPEGYNEQFF. DNA of the CDR3: TGCGCCAGCAGCTTGGCCAGACCCGAAGGCTACAATGAGCAGTTCTTC.